This passage covers 2 T cell receptor beta chains from one sample sequenced in a study of T cell repertoires in cytomegalovirus infection. For these TCRs, the target antigens are not known. MiXCR was run by TCRdb on the reads, yielding one entry per CDR3 protein. Here the sample spans 650,000 to 900,000 distinct CDR3 sequences, 25% to 30% being singletons. Source: cultured CD8+ T cells from PBMCs, taken from culture after CMV antigen stimulation. These receptors were collected from a human donor in good health (CMV status not recorded). Some clones in this sample may be carry-over from other donors' samples.

The chain uses TRBV10-3 and TRBJ2-6; no clear D. The CDR3 has 15 residues. With 6 bases removed from V and 0 bases from J, the gap between germline ends came to 9 bases. CDR1 ENHRY and CDR2 SYGVKD come from the germline V gene. CDR3 in DNA: TGTGCCATCAGCTTACAGAGCTCTGGGGCCAACGTCCTGACTTTC. This codes for CAISLQSSGANVLTF.

The table lists this clonotype with a few counts. The V gene is TRBV28, the J gene TRBJ1-4, with D unclear. The V gene's germline CDR1 is MDHEN and CDR2 SYDVKM. Trimming cost V 6 bases and J 5 bases, with 10 bases left between them. The CDR3 contains 13 residues. The CDR3 protein is CASSYRPNEKLFF. The CDR3 coding sequence is TGTGCCAGCAGCTACAGACCGAATGAAAAACTGTTTTTT.